These 20 T cell receptor beta chains share one sample of origin, sequenced in a study of T cells in Graves' hyperthyroidism and ophthalmopathy. RNA transcripts served as the template for amplifying TCR beta CDR3 regions. HTBI primers were employed in a first-round RT-PCR of the TCR CDR3. TCRdb re-analysed the multiplex PCR reads in MiXCR, keeping a single row per CDR3 protein. Altogether around 280,000 distinct CDR3 sequences are present, approximately 13% being singletons, with the ten largest covering roughly 7.9%. What was sequenced was blood. The receptors derive from a woman aged 35 to 49 with Graves' hyperthyroidism.

This clonotype has a count of ten or more. V gene TRBV7-9 combines with J gene TRBJ2-3; 7 positions match TRBD1. Germline CDR1 is SEHNR and CDR2 is FQNEAQ (reference sequence). This CDR3 comprises 14 residues. After removal of 6 bases from V and 7 bases from J, the junction contained 10 bases not matched to a gene. CDR3 region: CASRLGQTVYTQYF. The CDR3 DNA is TGTGCCAGCAGACTGGGACAGACGGTTTATACGCAGTATTTT. The whole variable domain, filled in from reference TRBV7-9 and TRBJ2-3, reads DTGVSQNPRHKITKRGQNVTFRCDPISEHNRLYWYRQTLGQGPEFLTYFQNEAQLEKSRLLSDRFSAERPKGSFSTLEIQRTEQGDSAMYLCASRLGQTVYTQYFGPGTRLTVL.

This clonotype has at least ten counts. The chain is built from TRBV12-3 or TRBV12-4 and TRBJ2-1; 7 bases align to TRBD2. After removal of 0 bases from V and 6 bases from J, the junction contained 5 bases not matched to a gene. The CDR3 loop spans 15 amino acids. CDR3 sequence reads: CASSLASLAVNEQFF. In DNA form, the CDR3 reads TGTGCCAGCAGTTTAGCGAGTCTAGCGGTCAATGAGCAGTTCTTC.

This clonotype was seen at least ten times. The DNA for the CDR3 is TGTGCCAGCAGCCCCTTTCTCTTCAGCTCCTACAATGAGCAGTTCTTC. Its translation is CASSPFLFSSYNEQFF. V and J are TRBV14 and TRBJ2-1; no firm D call. V was clipped by 4 bases and J by 0 bases, with 13 bases between them. CDR1 is SGHDN, CDR2 FVKESK, per germline. The CDR3 consists of 16 residues.

The rearrangement joins TRBV2 to TRBJ2-7; 9 nucleotides agree with TRBD1. This CDR3 has 15 amino acids. Per germline, CDR1 SNHLY and CDR2 FYNNEI. The J segment lost 2 bases and the V segment lost 7 bases, leaving 9 bases of the junction unmatched. CDR3 sequence reads: CASNQGQGSPYEQYF. CDR3 coding DNA: TGTGCCAGCAACCAAGGACAGGGGTCCCCCTACGAGCAGTACTTC.

As to this clonotype: This clone may be a read error of a much larger clone one base away. The chain uses TRBV20-1 and TRBJ1-1; D might be TRBD1 (5 bases). The V end lost 6 bases, the J end lost 1 base, and 18 bases lay between the germline ends. The CDR3 totals 15 residues. Germline values: CDR1 DFQATT, CDR2 SNEGSKA (reference sequence). The CDR3 coding sequence is TGCAGTGCCATGGCGGGGGGTCGAGGGAACACTGAAGCTTTCTTT. Residues: CSAMAGGRGNTEAFF.

This clonotype has a count of ten or more. The gene calls are TRBV11-1 and TRBJ2-2; D is perhaps TRBD2 (7 bases). This CDR3 spans 18 amino acids. Trimming removed 2 bases at V and 1 base at J, with 17 bases between. Per germline, CDR1 SGHAT and CDR2 FQDESV (reference sequence). CDR3 amino acids: CASSLWEGQPLNTGELFF. CDR3 bases: TGTGCCAGCAGCTTATGGGAGGGACAACCCTTGAACACCGGGGAGCTGTTTTTT.

This chain connects TRBV12-3 or TRBV12-4 to TRBJ2-6; tentatively, D is TRBD2 (5 bases). This CDR3 is built from 15 residues. The ends were cut back, 3 bases at V and 2 bases at J, with 8 bases in the middle. CDR3 coding DNA: TGTGCCAGCAGTTTTTGGAGGACTGGGGCCAACGTCCTGACTTTC. Its protein is CASSFWRTGANVLTF.

This clonotype was detected ten times or more. The CDR3 loop reads CASSLYRTSGTAYEQYF. CDR3 nucleotides: TGTGCCAGCAGCTTATATAGGACTAGCGGGACGGCCTACGAGCAGTACTTC. This rearrangement joins TRBV7-2 to TRBJ2-7, with 12 bases aligning to TRBD2. The length of the CDR3 is 17 residues. The V segment lost 2 bases and the J segment 2 bases; nucleotides outside the gene matches: 7. Germline CDR1 is SGHTA and CDR2 is FQGNSA.

This clonotype occurred once. The rearrangement links TRBV10-2 to TRBJ2-5, with 8 bases fitting TRBD2. The CDR3 totals 14 residues. Germline loops: CDR1 WSHSY, CDR2 SAAADI. V was clipped by 10 bases and J by 5 bases; unmatched bases: 12. The CDR3 reads CATIGILAAETQYF. The CDR3 DNA sequence: TGCGCCACCATCGGCATACTAGCGGCCGAGACCCAGTACTTC.

This clonotype was detected ten times or more. The gene calls are TRBV6-2 or TRBV6-3 and TRBJ2-1; 9 nucleotides align to TRBD2. V dropped 6 bases and J dropped 5; count of bases not matched to a gene: 5. The CDR3 has 14 residues. Germline V gene data show CDR1 as MNHEY and CDR2 as SVGEGT. The CDR3 nucleotides are TGTGCCAGCAGACCTAGCGGGATACACAATGAGCAGTTCTTC. Translating it yields CASRPSGIHNEQFF.

This clonotype has at least ten counts. The rearrangement uses TRBV12-3 or TRBV12-4 and TRBJ2-1; perhaps TRBD2 as D (6 bases). The CDR3 consists of 16 residues. Trimming stripped 3 bases from V and 0 bases from J, with 12 bases between. The CDR3 loop reads CASSFRRESSYNEQFF. In DNA, the CDR3 is TGTGCCAGCAGTTTTCGGCGGGAAAGCTCCTACAATGAGCAGTTCTTC.

The genes are TRBV7-9 and TRBJ1-5; weak D call: TRBD1 (6 bases). Trimming shortened V by 3 bases and J by 6 bases, and 12 bases separated the two germline ends. The CDR3 covers 14 residues. CDR1 is SEHNR and CDR2 is FQNEAQ in the germline V gene (reference sequence). This chain's CDR3 is CASSLEGGPQPQHF. The CDR3 DNA sequence: TGTGCCAGCAGCTTGGAGGGGGGCCCTCAGCCCCAGCATTTT. Together with reference TRBV7-9 and TRBJ1-5, the CDR3 gives the full variable domain: DTGVSQNPRHKITKRGQNVTFRCDPISEHNRLYWYRQTLGQGPEFLTYFQNEAQLEKSRLLSDRFSAERPKGSFSTLEIQRTEQGDSAMYLCASSLEGGPQPQHFGDGTRLSIL.

In this sample, this clonotype turned up a few times. The chain employs TRBV6-5 and TRBJ2-5, with a weak D call TRBD2 (5 bases). The V end was cut by 2 bases, the J end by 1 base, with 14 bases between. The CDR3 length is 16 residues. Germline V gives CDR1 MNHEY, CDR2 SVGAGI. As DNA, the CDR3 is TGTGCCAGCAGTTACACGGGGAGTGGGAGCCAAGAGACCCAGTACTTC. Translation: CASSYTGSGSQETQYF.

The chain employs TRBV4-1 and TRBJ1-3; 7 bases line up with TRBD1. CDR3 length: 17 amino acids. Germline-derived CDR1 and CDR2 are MGHRA and YSYEKL. V gave up 1 base and J gave up 2 bases; unmatched junction bases: 8. CDR3 coding DNA: TGCGCCAGCAGCCAAGGCCGACAGGGACTTACTGGAAACACCATATATTTT. Its protein product is CASSQGRQGLTGNTIYF.

The sample holds a few counts of this clonotype. The V gene is TRBV30, the J gene TRBJ1-1; weak D call: TRBD1 (5 bases). Trimming removed 0 bases from V and 1 base from J, with 12 bases in between. The length of the CDR3 is 15 residues. Germline CDR1 is GTSNPN and CDR2 is SVGIG (reference sequence). The CDR3 region is CAWSVQGRRNTEAFF. The CDR3 bases are TGTGCCTGGAGTGTCCAGGGTAGGAGGAACACTGAAGCTTTCTTT.

This clonotype was counted ten times or more. The rearrangement joins TRBV12-3 or TRBV12-4 to TRBJ1-2, with unresolved D. The V gene lost 5 bases and the J gene lost 7 bases, with 17 bases spanning the gap. This CDR3 has 14 residues. CDR3 residues: CASSLIPLGSGYTF. The DNA for the CDR3 is TGTGCCAGCAGTCTAATTCCATTGGGGTCTGGCTACACCTTC.

A note on this clonotype: The final CDR3 position lacks the conserved phenylalanine or tryptophan, pointing to a likely read error. It is unclear where the CDR3 begins or ends on the DNA, so no DNA is shown, and the CDR3 is as TCRdb lists it. The chain uses TRBV24-1 and TRBJ1-1; the table gives TRBD1 as D, unverified against the DNA. The CDR3 is 9 residues long, ends included. The germline V gene encodes CDR1 KGHDR and CDR2 SFDVKD. The CDR3 protein is CATSDLARD.

This chain joins TRBV4-1 and TRBJ1-1; no clear D gene. V was shortened by 8 bases and J by 1 base, with 14 bases between the two germline ends. The CDR3 runs to 14 residues. CDR1 MGHRA and CDR2 YSYEKL come from the germline V gene. The CDR3 coding sequence is TGCGCCAGCGCTGACCCCCCGGGGAACACTGAAGCTTTCTTT. It yields the protein CASADPPGNTEAFF.

This clonotype was counted many times. The genes are TRBV6-1 and TRBJ1-1; 9 positions agree with TRBD1. Germline lookup yields CDR1 MNHNS and CDR2 SASEGT. The V segment lost 7 bases and the J segment 0 bases; nucleotides outside the gene matches: 6. CDR3 length: 15 residues. CDR3 sequence (DNA): TGTGCCAGCACGGGACAGGGCCTCATGAACACTGAAGCTTTCTTT. It specifies CASTGQGLMNTEAFF.

At least ten counts were recorded for this clonotype. The gene calls are TRBV12-3 or TRBV12-4 and TRBJ1-6; TRBD1 matches at 9 bases. The V gene end was trimmed by 6 bases and the J gene end by 8 bases; junction bases not matched to a gene: 8. This CDR3 contains 15 residues. The CDR3 loop is CASSPRQGGDSPLHF. The CDR3 DNA sequence: TGTGCCAGCAGCCCCAGACAGGGGGGTGATTCACCCCTCCACTTT.